This T cell receptor (beta chain) was recorded in a study of OX40 agonist ivuxolimab in advanced cancers. Trimming removed 6 bases from V and 4 bases from J, with 9 bases in between. This CDR3 has 12 residues. Germline CDR1 GTSNPN, CDR2 SVGIG (reference sequence). Some clones are missing from TCRdb's copy, which holds only in-frame ones; the method was immunoSEQ multiplex PCR. The repertoire holds under 80,000 clones, with roughly 90% as singletons. This sequence joins TRBV30 and TRBJ1-4; possible D gene TRBD1, 6 bases. This receptor was taken from an adult with an advanced solid tumor such as melanoma, head and neck, liver or kidney cancer. The sequenced sample was CD4+ or CD8+ T cells sorted from blood, obtained in a trial of the OX40 agonist ivuxolimab. The CDR3 reads CACRTVNEKLFF. CDR3 nucleotide sequence: TGTGCCTGTCGGACAGTTAATGAAAAACTGTTTTTT. Full variable domain (rest looked up from reference TRBV30 and TRBJ1-4): SQTIHQWPATLVQPVGSPLSLECTVEGTSNPNLYWYRQAAGRGLQLLFYSVGIGQISSEVPQNLSASRPQDRQFILSSKKLLLSDSGFYLCACRTVNEKLFFGSGTQLSVL.